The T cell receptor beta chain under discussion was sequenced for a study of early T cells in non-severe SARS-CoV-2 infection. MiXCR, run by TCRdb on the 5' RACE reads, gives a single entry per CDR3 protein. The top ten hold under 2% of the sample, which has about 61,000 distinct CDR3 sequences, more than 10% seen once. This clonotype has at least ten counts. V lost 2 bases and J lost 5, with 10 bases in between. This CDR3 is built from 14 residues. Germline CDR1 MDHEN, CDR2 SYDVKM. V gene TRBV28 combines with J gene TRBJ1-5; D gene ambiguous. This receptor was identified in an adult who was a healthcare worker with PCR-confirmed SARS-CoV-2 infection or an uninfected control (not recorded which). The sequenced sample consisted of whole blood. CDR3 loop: CASSLGGKDQPQHF. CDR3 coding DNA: TGTGCCAGCAGTTTAGGAGGAAAGGATCAGCCCCAGCATTTT.